This T cell receptor (beta chain) emerged from a study of cytomegalovirus exposure and HLA in healthy donors. The CDR3 has 14 residues. CDR1 is MRHNA and CDR2 is SNTAGT in the germline V gene. Unmatched junction bases numbered 6, after V lost 6 bases and J lost 6 bases. This table comes from immunoSEQ multiplex PCR, and its TCRdb copy is limited to in-frame clones, with some not included. The sample includes 150,000 to 200,000 clones, more than 80% seen only once; the top ten take approximately 7%. Study results and limitations: Cytomegalovirus status was reportedly diagnosed by the classifier with high specificity and sensitivity.

Regarding this clone: Antigen specificity is unknown.

The sequence came from a man aged 18 to 29 in good health and CMV-seropositive. The chain couples TRBV6-4 to TRBJ2-1; 9 bases fit TRBD1. What was sequenced was PBMCs. CDR3 sequence (DNA): TGTGCCAGCAGCAGGGACAGGGAGTCCAATGAGCAGTTCTTC. Its translation: CASSRDRESNEQFF.